These 17 T cell receptor beta chains share one sample of origin, sequenced in a study of blood T cell repertoires in COVID-19. Assay used: immunoSEQ multiplex PCR; TCRdb lists only in-frame clones, some missing. The repertoire consists of roughly 320,000 clones, with 85% to 90% occurring once and the leading ten covering less than 2%. The specimen sequenced was peripheral blood. The receptor source for this set is a woman aged 25 to 39 with COVID-19, enrolled during active disease.

The rearrangement uses TRBV18 and TRBJ1-2, with a weak D call TRBD1 (6 bases). The CDR3 consists of 13 residues. Germline loops: CDR1 KGHSH, CDR2 LQKENI. The V end was cut by 3 bases, the J end by 8 bases, with 13 bases between. CDR3 sequence reads: CASSPPQGRGYTF. The DNA of the CDR3 is TGTGCCAGCTCACCCCCACAGGGACGCGGCTACACCTTC.

This clone came up a few times. The chain couples TRBV19 to TRBJ1-5, with a tentative D call TRBD1 (5 bases). Looked up from germline, CDR1 is LNHDA and CDR2 is SQIVND (reference sequence). V lost 6 bases, J lost 4 bases, and 19 bases lay in between. The CDR3 has 16 residues. The CDR3 loop reads CASRIERQGENQPQHF. Here the CDR3 DNA reads TGTGCCAGTAGGATCGAAAGGCAGGGCGAAAATCAGCCCCAGCATTTT.

The chain couples TRBV5-8 to TRBJ1-2; D uncertain. The CDR3 is 13 residues long. Germline CDR1 reads SGHTS; CDR2 reads YDEGEE. Trimming took 3 bases from V and 4 from J, leaving 10 bases between them. CDR3 sequence: CASSYDKPYGYTF. CDR3 sequence (DNA): TGTGCCAGCAGCTACGACAAGCCCTATGGCTACACCTTC.

This clone appeared a few times. The chain joins TRBV28 to TRBJ1-1; D is possibly TRBD1 (6 bases). Per germline, CDR1 MDHEN and CDR2 SYDVKM. V lost 7 bases and J lost 3, with 15 bases in between. CDR3 length: 14 residues. DNA of the CDR3: TGTGCCAGCATTAGGGGGGGCGCGGACACTGAAGCTTTCTTT. This sequence encodes CASIRGGADTEAFF.

The table lists this clone with a count of one. The chain couples TRBV13 to TRBJ1-2; 7 bases agree with TRBD1. V lost 4 bases and J lost 1; bases outside the gene matches: 6. Looked up from germline, CDR1 is PRHDT and CDR2 is FYEKMQ (reference sequence). This CDR3 is built from 15 residues. The CDR3 loop reads CASSSPGQNNYGYTF. For the CDR3, the DNA is TGTGCCAGCAGCTCGCCGGGACAGAATAACTATGGCTACACCTTC.

This clone was observed a single time. The V gene is TRBV6-2 or TRBV6-3, the J gene TRBJ1-5, with a tentative D call TRBD1 (6 bases). Trimming shortened V by 5 bases and J by 1 base, and 9 bases separated the two germline ends. The CDR3 sequence is 14 residues long. The germline V gene encodes CDR1 MNHEY and CDR2 SVGEGT. CDR3 loop: CASSLRGSNQPQHF. The DNA of the CDR3 is TGTGCCAGCAGTCTCAGGGGAAGCAATCAGCCCCAGCATTTT.

V is TRBV5-5 and J is TRBJ1-2, with D hard to call. With 0 bases removed from V and 4 bases from J, the gap between germline ends came to 13 bases. The germline V gene encodes CDR1 SGHKS and CDR2 YYEKEE (reference sequence). There are 15 residues in the CDR3. The CDR3 nucleotides read TGTGCCAGCAGCTTGGTAGAAGAGGGCAGCTATGGCTACACCTTC. Encoded protein: CASSLVEEGSYGYTF.

This clone was recorded a few times. The chain employs TRBV19 and TRBJ1-3, with 7 positions matching TRBD1. V was clipped by 4 bases and J by 8 bases; unmatched bases: 17. Germline lookup yields CDR1 LNHDA and CDR2 SQIVND (reference sequence). This CDR3 has 17 residues. The DNA for the CDR3 is TGTGCCAGTAGTAGCCCCGGGACAGCACTACCCGAAGACACCATATATTTT. It codes for CASSSPGTALPEDTIYF.

The chain links TRBV7-8 to TRBJ2-7; D gene unclear. The CDR3 spans 13 residues. Per the germline V gene, CDR1 is SGHVS and CDR2 is FQNEAQ. V lost 2 bases, J lost 3 bases, and 8 bases lay in between. CDR3: CASSLTVGYEQYV. Written as DNA, the CDR3 is TGTGCCAGCAGCTTAACAGTCGGCTACGAGCAGTACGTC.

This chain connects TRBV20-1 to TRBJ1-2; 8 nucleotides agree with TRBD1. After removal of 3 bases from V and 8 bases from J, the junction contained 5 bases not matched to a gene. The CDR3 runs to 12 residues. Germline CDR1 DFQATT, CDR2 SNEGSKA (reference sequence). The CDR3 spells CSASQGARGYTF. The CDR3 nucleotides read TGCAGTGCTAGTCAGGGGGCGCGCGGCTACACCTTC.

Of note for this clone: Different DNA sequences within this sample yield the same CDR3. The J gene is TRBJ2-3, the V gene TRBV11-3; possible D gene TRBD2, 6 bases. Germline V gene data show CDR1 as SGHNT and CDR2 as YENEEA. With 1 base removed from V and 4 bases from J, the gap between germline ends came to 12 bases. The CDR3 length is 15 residues. The CDR3 loop reads CASSLGVGGPDTQYF. Here the CDR3 DNA reads TGTGCCAGCAGCTTAGGGGTGGGGGGTCCAGATACGCAGTATTTT.

DNA for the CDR3: TGTGCGAGCGGGCAGGGGGCGGACTACGAGCAGTACTTC. This translates into CASGQGADYEQYF. This chain connects TRBV10-3 to TRBJ2-7; 8 nucleotides align to TRBD1. CDR3 size: 13 residues. The germline CDR1 and CDR2 sequences are ENHRY and SYGVKD.

The chain carries TRBV5-6 and TRBJ1-1; D possibly corresponds to TRBD1 (5 bases). Germline V gene data show CDR1 as SGHDT and CDR2 as YYEEEE. The CDR3 consists of 17 residues. The V end was cut by 0 bases, the J end by 0 bases, with 15 bases between. The CDR3, as DNA: TGTGCCAGCAGCTTGGGGCAGGGCCTTTTCATGAACACTGAAGCTTTCTTT. Protein product: CASSLGQGLFMNTEAFF.

The chain employs TRBV15 and TRBJ1-2; D is unresolved. Germline V gives CDR1 LNHNV, CDR2 YYDKDF (reference sequence). The CDR3 loop spans 13 amino acids. The germline V and J ends were trimmed by 4 bases and 9 bases, with 15 bases remaining between them. This CDR3 reads CATSNRELWRYTF. DNA for the CDR3: TGTGCCACCAGCAACCGGGAACTCTGGCGCTACACCTTC.

This chain links TRBV6-6 with TRBJ1-1, with unresolved D. Trimming left V 4 bases short and J 1 base short, with 10 bases between. Germline V gene lookup returns CDR1 MNHNY and CDR2 SVGAGI (reference sequence). CDR3 length: 14 residues. The DNA of the CDR3 is TGTGCCAGCAGTTTTACTTACGGGAACACTGAAGCTTTCTTT. Translated, it gives CASSFTYGNTEAFF.

The chain couples TRBV30 to TRBJ1-6; 8 bases map to TRBD1. Germline values: CDR1 GTSNPN, CDR2 SVGIG (reference sequence). The V and J ends lost 2 bases and 4 bases, in that order; junction bases with no gene match: 10. This CDR3 comprises 17 residues. CDR3 in DNA: TGTGCCTGGAGTTTGGGGACAGGCTACGGATATAATTCACCCCTCCACTTT. It is translated as CAWSLGTGYGYNSPLHF.

This chain links TRBV7-6 with TRBJ2-5; 8 bases align to TRBD1. This CDR3 contains 14 residues. Trimming took 5 bases from V and 4 from J; bases not matched to a gene: 6. Per the germline V gene, CDR1 is SGHVS and CDR2 is FNYEAQ. CDR3 in amino acids: CASSRDRLGETQYF. DNA of the CDR3: TGTGCCAGCAGCAGGGACAGGCTAGGAGAGACCCAGTACTTC.